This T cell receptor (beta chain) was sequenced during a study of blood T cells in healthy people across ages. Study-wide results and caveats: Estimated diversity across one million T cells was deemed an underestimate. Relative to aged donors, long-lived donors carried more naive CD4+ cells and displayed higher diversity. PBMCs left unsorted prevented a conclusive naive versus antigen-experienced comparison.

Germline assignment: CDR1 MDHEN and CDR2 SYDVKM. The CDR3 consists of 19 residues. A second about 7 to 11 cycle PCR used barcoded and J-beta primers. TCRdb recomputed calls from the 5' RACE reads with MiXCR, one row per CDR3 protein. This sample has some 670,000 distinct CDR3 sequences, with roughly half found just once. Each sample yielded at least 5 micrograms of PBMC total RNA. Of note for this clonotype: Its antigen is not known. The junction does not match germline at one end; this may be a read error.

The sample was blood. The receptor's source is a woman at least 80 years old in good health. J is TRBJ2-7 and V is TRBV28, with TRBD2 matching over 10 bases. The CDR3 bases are TGTGCCAGCAAAAACTCTTTCCAACTAGCGGGGATCGATTACAATGAGCAGAACTTC. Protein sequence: CASKNSFQLAGIDYNEQNF. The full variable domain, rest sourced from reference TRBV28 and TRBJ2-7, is DVKVTQSSRYLVKRTGEKVFLECVQDMDHENMFWYRQDPGLGLRLIYFSYDVKMKEKGDIPEGYSVSREKKERFSLILESASTNQTSMYLCASKNSFQLAGIDYNEQNFGPGTRLTVT.